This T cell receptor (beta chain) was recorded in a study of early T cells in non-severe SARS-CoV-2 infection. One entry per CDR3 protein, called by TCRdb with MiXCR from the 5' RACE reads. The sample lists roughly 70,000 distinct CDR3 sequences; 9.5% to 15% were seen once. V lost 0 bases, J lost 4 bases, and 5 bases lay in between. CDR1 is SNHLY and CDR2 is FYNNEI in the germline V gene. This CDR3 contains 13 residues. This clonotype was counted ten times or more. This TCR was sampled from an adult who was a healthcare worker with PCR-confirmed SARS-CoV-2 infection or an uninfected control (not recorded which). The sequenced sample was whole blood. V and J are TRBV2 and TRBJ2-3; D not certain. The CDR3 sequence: CASSEAPPDTQYF. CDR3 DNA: TGTGCCAGCAGTGAAGCGCCCCCAGATACGCAGTATTTT.